The rows below give T cell receptor beta chains drawn from one sample of a study of cytomegalovirus exposure and HLA in healthy donors. Data came from immunoSEQ multiplex PCR; TCRdb stores just in-frame clones and leaves some out. The sample has more than 150,000 clones, 75% to 85% seen once. The sequencing sample was made of PBMCs. These receptors all come from a woman aged 25 to 39 in good health and CMV-seropositive. Each CDR3 is given with its conserved first and last residue. D genes are given only for firm matches. Only part of the rows carry a size: once, few, many, or a class if the clone is expanded.

cdr3_nt: TGTGCCAGCTCGGGACAGGGTGCGAACATTCAGTACTTC; cdr3_aa: CASSGQGANIQYF; clone_size: once; j_call: TRBJ2-4; v_call: TRBV11-3; d_call: TRBD1
cdr3_nt: TGTGCCAGCACCAGCGGGGGGGCGTTCCCAGATACGCAGTATTTT; cdr3_aa: CASTSGGAFPDTQYF; clone_size: .; j_call: TRBJ2-3; v_call: TRBV7-8; d_call: TRBD2
cdr3_nt: TGCGCCAGCAGCTCCGGACAGGGGTCCTACAATGAGCAGTTCTTC; cdr3_aa: CASSSGQGSYNEQFF; clone_size: .; j_call: TRBJ2-1; v_call: TRBV5-1; d_call: TRBD1
cdr3_nt: TGTGCCAGCGGCTTGGGTCGCGGCTATGGCTACACCTTC; cdr3_aa: CASGLGRGYGYTF; clone_size: once; j_call: TRBJ1-2; v_call: TRBV27; d_call: .
cdr3_nt: TGTGCCAGCAGCGCCCCCTCCGGCGGGGGGGGCAATGAGCAGTTCTTC; cdr3_aa: CASSAPSGGGGNEQFF; clone_size: once; j_call: TRBJ2-1; v_call: TRBV9; d_call: TRBD2
cdr3_nt: TGTGCCAGCAGTTACTCGGGACAGGGCTATGAGCAGTTCTTC; cdr3_aa: CASSYSGQGYEQFF; clone_size: few; j_call: TRBJ2-1; v_call: TRBV6-5; d_call: TRBD1
cdr3_nt: TGTGCCAGCAGTTTTATTTGGGCAGACTCCTACAATGAGCAGTTCTTC; cdr3_aa: CASSFIWADSYNEQFF; clone_size: .; j_call: TRBJ2-1; v_call: TRBV27; d_call: .
cdr3_nt: TGTGCCAGCAGCCCTGGTCCGGGACAGGGAACCTACGAGCAGTACTTC; cdr3_aa: CASSPGPGQGTYEQYF; clone_size: few; j_call: TRBJ2-7; v_call: TRBV9; d_call: TRBD1
cdr3_nt: TGTGCCAGCCGGCAGGGGCATTCACCCCTCCACTTT; cdr3_aa: CASRQGHSPLHF; clone_size: .; j_call: TRBJ1-6; v_call: TRBV6-5; d_call: .
cdr3_nt: TGTGCCAGCAGCTTAGCTGGCCGCGGCTACACCTTC; cdr3_aa: CASSLAGRGYTF; clone_size: .; j_call: TRBJ1-2; v_call: TRBV7-9; d_call: .
cdr3_nt: TGTGCCAGTAGTACCGAGGACAGGGGGCCCACTGAAGCTTTCTTT; cdr3_aa: CASSTEDRGPTEAFF; clone_size: once; j_call: TRBJ1-1; v_call: TRBV19; d_call: TRBD1
cdr3_nt: TGCGCCAGCAGTGAGACGGGACACCCGAACACTGAAGCTTTCTTT; cdr3_aa: CASSETGHPNTEAFF; clone_size: .; j_call: TRBJ1-1; v_call: TRBV10-1; d_call: .
cdr3_nt: TGTGCCAGCAACGGACAGGGGGGAACTGAAGCTTTCTTT; cdr3_aa: CASNGQGGTEAFF; clone_size: few; j_call: TRBJ1-1; v_call: TRBV5-6; d_call: TRBD1
cdr3_nt: TGTGCCAGCAGTGAACCCGGCAGGGTTTCAGACGAGCAGTACTTC; cdr3_aa: CASSEPGRVSDEQYF; clone_size: .; j_call: TRBJ2-7; v_call: TRBV6-1; d_call: .
cdr3_nt: TGTGCCAGCAGTTTAGCGGCTAGCGGGGGCACAGATACGCAGTATTTT; cdr3_aa: CASSLAASGGTDTQYF; clone_size: .; j_call: TRBJ2-3; v_call: TRBV28; d_call: TRBD2
cdr3_nt: TGTGCCAGCAGTGAAGCTTGGCAGGGGATCTCTGGTTATGGCTACACCTTC; cdr3_aa: CASSEAWQGISGYGYTF; clone_size: .; j_call: TRBJ1-2; v_call: TRBV6-1; d_call: .
cdr3_nt: TGTGCCAGCGTGAAAACAGGGATTGAGGAAAAACTGTTTTTT; cdr3_aa: CASVKTGIEEKLFF; clone_size: .; j_call: TRBJ1-4; v_call: TRBV7-9; d_call: .
cdr3_nt: TGTGCCAGCAGCAGCCCCGCTCAGGGTTCCAATTCACCCCTCCACTTT; cdr3_aa: CASSSPAQGSNSPLHF; clone_size: few; j_call: TRBJ1-6; v_call: TRBV5-6; d_call: .
cdr3_nt: TGCGCCAGCAGCCAAGTCGGCCTAGCGGGGGGTTACCAAGAGACCCAGTACTTC; cdr3_aa: CASSQVGLAGGYQETQYF; clone_size: few; j_call: TRBJ2-5; v_call: TRBV4-1; d_call: TRBD2
cdr3_nt: TGCGCCAGCAGCAGTGCTGCGGGTCGGGGGGAGCTGTTTTTT; cdr3_aa: CASSSAAGRGELFF; clone_size: .; j_call: TRBJ2-2; v_call: TRBV5-1; d_call: .
cdr3_nt: TGTGCCAGCAGTGCCTCGGGCAGGGTCTATGGCTACACCTTC; cdr3_aa: CASSASGRVYGYTF; clone_size: .; j_call: TRBJ1-2; v_call: TRBV6-1; d_call: .
cdr3_nt: TGTGCCATCCTAAGGAGTTTCTTAGCCAAAAACATTCAGTACTTC; cdr3_aa: CAILRSFLAKNIQYF; clone_size: .; j_call: TRBJ2-4; v_call: TRBV10-3; d_call: .
cdr3_nt: TGTGCCAGCACACGACAGGGACCCGGATGGCCCACTTTC; cdr3_aa: CASTRQGPGWPTF; clone_size: .; j_call: TRBJ2-6; v_call: TRBV5-6; d_call: TRBD1
cdr3_nt: TGTGCCAGCAGTGCCCCGACAGCCGCTAACTATGGCTACACCTTC; cdr3_aa: CASSAPTAANYGYTF; clone_size: once; j_call: TRBJ1-2; v_call: TRBV28; d_call: .
cdr3_nt: TGTGCCAGCAGTTCCCGGGACATCAATGAGCAGTTCTTC; cdr3_aa: CASSSRDINEQFF; clone_size: .; j_call: TRBJ2-1; v_call: TRBV27; d_call: .
cdr3_nt: TGCGCCAGCAGCCAAGTTCCGACAGGGCTTCACGGGGAGCTGTTTTTT; cdr3_aa: CASSQVPTGLHGELFF; clone_size: .; j_call: TRBJ2-2; v_call: TRBV4-1; d_call: TRBD1
cdr3_nt: TGTGCCACCAGCAGAGGGGGACAGGGGGAACACGAGCAGTACTTC; cdr3_aa: CATSRGGQGEHEQYF; clone_size: .; j_call: TRBJ2-7; v_call: TRBV15; d_call: TRBD1
cdr3_nt: TGTGCCAGCAGCCAAGGGTTTTATGCCAGAGAGGCCCAGTACTTC; cdr3_aa: CASSQGFYAREAQYF; clone_size: .; j_call: TRBJ2-5; v_call: TRBV14; d_call: .
cdr3_nt: TGTGCCGTATCCCGGCAGGGGGTCTCTGGAAACACCATATATTTT; cdr3_aa: CAVSRQGVSGNTIYF; clone_size: once; j_call: TRBJ1-3; v_call: TRBV28; d_call: TRBD1
cdr3_nt: TGTGCCATCAGTGAGTCGACGAGCGGTGGCCGGGGTTCACCCCTCCACTTT; cdr3_aa: CAISESTSGGRGSPLHF; clone_size: .; j_call: TRBJ1-6; v_call: TRBV10-3; d_call: .
cdr3_nt: TGTGCCAGCAGGACAGGGTACCAAGGAGGCCCCCTCCACTTT; cdr3_aa: CASRTGYQGGPLHF; clone_size: .; j_call: TRBJ1-6; v_call: TRBV6-6; d_call: TRBD1
cdr3_nt: TGTGCCAGCTCACCCCTCGCCCACAGGGCCGACTCTGGGGCCAACGGCCTGACTTTC; cdr3_aa: CASSPLAHRADSGANGLTF; clone_size: .; j_call: TRBJ2-6; v_call: TRBV18; d_call: .
cdr3_nt: TGTGCCGAACCGGGACAGGGGAGCGGAGGCTACACCTTC; cdr3_aa: CAEPGQGSGGYTF; clone_size: .; j_call: TRBJ1-2; v_call: TRBV7-9; d_call: TRBD1
cdr3_nt: TGTGCCAGCAGCCCGGGACGGGGGAGCTCCTATAATTCACCCCTCCACTTT; cdr3_aa: CASSPGRGSSYNSPLHF; clone_size: once; j_call: TRBJ1-6; v_call: TRBV7-2; d_call: .
cdr3_nt: TGTGCCATCAGTGACGCAACTAGCGGATATTACGAGCAGTACTTC; cdr3_aa: CAISDATSGYYEQYF; clone_size: few; j_call: TRBJ2-7; v_call: TRBV10-3; d_call: TRBD2
cdr3_nt: TGTGCCAGCTCACTACAGGACACCGACTCTGGAAACACCATATATTTT; cdr3_aa: CASSLQDTDSGNTIYF; clone_size: .; j_call: TRBJ1-3; v_call: TRBV18; d_call: .
cdr3_nt: TGTGCCAGCAGCCTACGGGGGATGGGCAATCAGCCCCAGCATTTT; cdr3_aa: CASSLRGMGNQPQHF; clone_size: .; j_call: TRBJ1-5; v_call: TRBV28; d_call: .
cdr3_nt: TGTGCCAGCAGCTTAGCCGGCGAGCAGTACTTC; cdr3_aa: CASSLAGEQYF; clone_size: .; j_call: TRBJ2-7; v_call: TRBV7-8; d_call: .
cdr3_nt: TGTGCCAGCTCACCACCCGCGGGGAATGGCTACACCTTC; cdr3_aa: CASSPPAGNGYTF; clone_size: .; j_call: TRBJ1-2; v_call: TRBV18; d_call: .
cdr3_nt: TGCGCCAGCTCCGTCGGGCTAGCGGGGGCGTCGTTTTTT; cdr3_aa: CASSVGLAGASFF; clone_size: .; j_call: TRBJ2-3; v_call: TRBV5-1; d_call: TRBD2
cdr3_nt: TGTGCCAGCAGTTTATTGTCCGCCGTGGGAGGTCAGCCCCAGCATTTT; cdr3_aa: CASSLLSAVGGQPQHF; clone_size: .; j_call: TRBJ1-5; v_call: TRBV27; d_call: .
cdr3_nt: TGTGCCAGTAGTTGGGACTCTAGCTTGGAGACCCAGTACTTC; cdr3_aa: CASSWDSSLETQYF; clone_size: .; j_call: TRBJ2-5; v_call: TRBV19; d_call: .
cdr3_nt: TGTGCCAGCGGCATCCTTTGGAAACTGTTTTTT; cdr3_aa: CASGILWKLFF; clone_size: .; j_call: TRBJ1-4; v_call: TRBV6-4; d_call: .
cdr3_nt: TGTGCCAGTAGTATCGACAGCCCAGATACGCAGTATTTT; cdr3_aa: CASSIDSPDTQYF; clone_size: .; j_call: TRBJ2-3; v_call: TRBV19; d_call: .
cdr3_nt: TGTGCCAGCAGCTTCGATCAGAACGAGCAGTACTTC; cdr3_aa: CASSFDQNEQYF; clone_size: .; j_call: TRBJ2-7; v_call: TRBV5-4; d_call: .
cdr3_nt: TGCGCCAGCAGGGGGACTTCTTTCTACGAGCAGTACTTC; cdr3_aa: CASRGTSFYEQYF; clone_size: .; j_call: TRBJ2-7; v_call: TRBV10-1; d_call: .
cdr3_nt: TGCAGCGTCCAAGGACTAGCGGGGGTTTACGAGCAGTACTTC; cdr3_aa: CSVQGLAGVYEQYF; clone_size: once; j_call: TRBJ2-7; v_call: TRBV29-1; d_call: TRBD2
cdr3_nt: TGTGCCAGCAGCTTATGGCAGGGGGCTTACGAAAAAAACATTCAGTACTTC; cdr3_aa: CASSLWQGAYEKNIQYF; clone_size: .; j_call: TRBJ2-4; v_call: TRBV7-2; d_call: TRBD1
cdr3_nt: TGTGCCAGCAGCTTATCTATCGCGGCCTTACATGGCTACACCTTC; cdr3_aa: CASSLSIAALHGYTF; clone_size: .; j_call: TRBJ1-2; v_call: TRBV7-2; d_call: .
cdr3_nt: TGTGCCAGCAGCCCCGACAGGGCTTCGCGCACAGATACGCAGTATTTT; cdr3_aa: CASSPDRASRTDTQYF; clone_size: .; j_call: TRBJ2-3; v_call: TRBV7-9; d_call: TRBD1
cdr3_nt: TGTGCCAGCAGTGAATCGACAGGAGCCTTCTCTGGAAACACCATATATTTT; cdr3_aa: CASSESTGAFSGNTIYF; clone_size: .; j_call: TRBJ1-3; v_call: TRBV25-1; d_call: .
cdr3_nt: TGTGCCAGCAGTTTTCGGTTGTTCTCTGGGGCCAACGTCCTGACTTTC; cdr3_aa: CASSFRLFSGANVLTF; clone_size: .; j_call: TRBJ2-6; v_call: TRBV2; d_call: .
cdr3_nt: TGTGCCACCTCGCGGGCCTTTAGCTCCTACGAGCAGTACTTC; cdr3_aa: CATSRAFSSYEQYF; clone_size: .; j_call: TRBJ2-7; v_call: TRBV7-6; d_call: .
cdr3_nt: TGCGCCAGCTCACACGAGCGGGGGGGCAGGAATGAGCAGTTCTTC; cdr3_aa: CASSHERGGRNEQFF; clone_size: .; j_call: TRBJ2-1; v_call: TRBV10-2; d_call: TRBD2
cdr3_nt: TGTGCCAGTAGTATTGGATTACCCCCCCCGAGCAGGGGCAAGTCCTACGAGCAGTACTTC; cdr3_aa: CASSIGLPPPSRGKSYEQYF; clone_size: .; j_call: TRBJ2-7; v_call: TRBV19; d_call: .
cdr3_nt: TGTGCCAGCAGTTACTCGCTAGGCAGAACTAATGAAAAACTGTTTTTT; cdr3_aa: CASSYSLGRTNEKLFF; clone_size: .; j_call: TRBJ1-4; v_call: TRBV6-5; d_call: .
cdr3_nt: TGTGCCAGCGGACCCAGGGGAGTTGATGAAAAACTGTTTTTT; cdr3_aa: CASGPRGVDEKLFF; clone_size: .; j_call: TRBJ1-4; v_call: TRBV28; d_call: .
cdr3_nt: TGTGCCAGCAGCCAGGGACAGGGAGGCCAAGAGACCCAGTACTTC; cdr3_aa: CASSQGQGGQETQYF; clone_size: .; j_call: TRBJ2-5; v_call: TRBV11-1; d_call: TRBD1
cdr3_nt: TGTGCCAGCAGCCCCCCTCGGGACAGCTCTGGAAACACCATATATTTT; cdr3_aa: CASSPPRDSSGNTIYF; clone_size: few; j_call: TRBJ1-3; v_call: TRBV6-6; d_call: TRBD1
cdr3_nt: TGTGCCATCAGTGAGTTTGCGAGGGACAGGGTCGAAGGGAACTATGGCTACACCTTC; cdr3_aa: CAISEFARDRVEGNYGYTF; clone_size: .; j_call: TRBJ1-2; v_call: TRBV10-3; d_call: TRBD1